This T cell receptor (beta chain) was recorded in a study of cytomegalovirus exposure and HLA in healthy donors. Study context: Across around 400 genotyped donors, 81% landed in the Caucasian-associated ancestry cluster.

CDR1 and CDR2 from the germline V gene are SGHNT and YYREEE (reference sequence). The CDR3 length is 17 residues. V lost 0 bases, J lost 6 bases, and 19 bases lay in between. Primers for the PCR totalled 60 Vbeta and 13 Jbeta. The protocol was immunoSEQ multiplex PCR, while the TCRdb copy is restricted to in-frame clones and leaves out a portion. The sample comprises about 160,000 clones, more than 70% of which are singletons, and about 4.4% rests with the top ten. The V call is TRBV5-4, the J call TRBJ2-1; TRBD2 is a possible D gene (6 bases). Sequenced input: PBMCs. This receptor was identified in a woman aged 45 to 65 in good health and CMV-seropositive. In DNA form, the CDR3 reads TGTGCCAGCAGCTTGGTGGCGGGGAGGCCTCCGGGCAATGAGCAGTTCTTC. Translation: CASSLVAGRPPGNEQFF.